This TCR beta chain is from a study of early T cells in non-severe SARS-CoV-2 infection. Study-wide context: Chains were not paired, and sequencing was done on bulk RNA from unsorted whole blood. General study findings and limits: Missing private and CD4 specificities, VDJdb matching favored anti-spike CD8 responses.

As regards this clonotype: As yet, its antigen is unknown.

Researchers attached unique molecular identifiers to individual cDNA molecules. TCRdb re-derived calls from the 5' RACE reads in MiXCR, one entry per CDR3 protein. The top ten hold approximately 3.8% of the sample, which has about 26,000 distinct CDR3 sequences, 4.5% to 5.5% seen once. The CDR3 sequence is 12 residues long. Germline loops: CDR1 LGHDT, CDR2 YNNKEL (reference sequence). V shed 5 bases and J shed 2 bases, with 4 bases lying between them. The sample consisted of whole blood. The receptor's source is an adult who was a healthcare worker with PCR-confirmed SARS-CoV-2 infection or an uninfected control (not recorded which). The genes are TRBV3-1 and TRBJ2-1; unclear D gene. CDR3 sequence: CASSWAYNEQFF. The CDR3 DNA reads as TGTGCCAGCAGCTGGGCCTACAATGAGCAGTTCTTC.